These 21 T cell receptor beta chains were all obtained from the same sample, sequenced in a study of blood T cell repertoires in COVID-19. Here immunoSEQ multiplex PCR was the method, and the copy in TCRdb shows in-frame clones only, minus some. The data contain approximately 390,000 clones, nearly 90% of them singletons. Material: peripheral blood. The receptors stem from a man between 18 and 29 years old with active or convalescent COVID-19.

This clone has a single count. The chain joins TRBV19 to TRBJ2-1; D ambiguous. The CDR3 consists of 12 residues. Trimming took off 5 bases at V and 9 bases at J, with 11 bases between the two ends. CDR1 is LNHDA, CDR2 SQIVND, per germline (reference sequence). Written as DNA, the CDR3 is TGTGCCAGTAGTCCACGACAACGTGAGCAGTTCTTC. This codes for CASSPRQREQFF.

This clone was counted a single time. This chain uses TRBV5-6 with TRBJ2-1; no firm D call. V lost 0 bases and J lost 4, with 5 bases in between. CDR1 and CDR2 from the germline V gene are SGHDT and YYEEEE. The CDR3 totals 13 residues. The CDR3 loop reads CASSLVDYNEQFF. As DNA, the CDR3 is TGTGCCAGCAGCTTGGTAGATTACAATGAGCAGTTCTTC. The whole variable domain, filled in from reference TRBV5-6 and TRBJ2-1, reads DAGVTQSPTHLIKTRGQQVTLRCSPKSGHDTVSWYQQALGQGPQFIFQYYEEEERQRGNFPDRFSGHQFPNYSSELNVNALLLGDSALYLCASSLVDYNEQFFGPGTRLTVL.

This chain links TRBV4-2 with TRBJ1-5; D may be TRBD1 (5 bases). V shed 4 bases and J shed 7 bases, with 20 bases lying between them. The CDR3 extends over 16 amino acids. The germline gives CDR1 LGHNA, CDR2 YNFKEQ. CDR3 sequence reads: CASSPQSRDYLQPQHF. The CDR3 DNA follows: TGTGCCAGCAGCCCACAGTCCCGGGACTATCTCCAGCCCCAGCATTTT.

This chain connects TRBV15 to TRBJ2-2, with D possibly TRBD1 on 7 matching bases. The CDR3 extends over 17 amino acids. CDR1 and CDR2 (germline): LNHNV, YYDKDF (reference sequence). V was trimmed by 0 bases and J by 1 base, leaving 12 bases between them. The CDR3 loop reads CATSRDRGTVNTGELFF. The CDR3 region has the DNA TGTGCCACCAGCAGAGATCGGGGGACAGTGAACACCGGGGAGCTGTTTTTT.

The chain uses TRBV7-8 and TRBJ1-6, with unresolved D. Germline assignment: CDR1 SGHVS and CDR2 FQNEAQ. There are 14 residues in the CDR3. Trimming took 2 bases from V and 9 from J, leaving 11 bases between them. DNA of the CDR3: TGTGCCAGCAGCTTACAGGTGCTTAGTTCACCCCTCCACTTT. This translates into CASSLQVLSSPLHF.

The gene calls are TRBV11-2 and TRBJ1-5; unclear D gene. V gave up 0 bases and J gave up 10 bases, with 16 bases separating them. The germline V gene encodes CDR1 SGHAT and CDR2 FQNNGV. The length of the CDR3 is 15 residues. The CDR3 spells CASSLDGLTVGPQHF. In DNA, the CDR3 is TGTGCCAGCAGCTTAGATGGATTAACCGTGGGCCCCCAGCATTTT.

J is TRBJ1-5 and V is TRBV21-1. TRBV21-1 constitutes a pseudogene. The CDR3 runs 17 residues. The DNA for the CDR3 is TGTGCCAGCAGCCCCCAATGCCACGGTTATAGCAATCAGCCCCAGCATTTT. Translating gives CASSPQCHGYSNQPQHF.

The V call is TRBV29-1, the J call TRBJ1-4, with D unclear. Trimming cost V 6 bases and J 5 bases, with 10 bases left between them. In germline, CDR1 is SQVTM, CDR2 ANQGSEA. The length of the CDR3 is 12 residues. CDR3 nucleotides: TGCAGCGTCTGGAGCCGGAATGAAAAACTGTTTTTT. Amino acids: CSVWSRNEKLFF.

The genes are TRBV7-2 and TRBJ1-2; D possibly corresponds to TRBD1 (6 bases). The germline gives CDR1 SGHTA, CDR2 FQGNSA. V lost 4 bases to trimming and J lost 4 bases, with 13 bases between them. The CDR3 is 14 residues long. The CDR3 here is CASSYRDLGYGYTF. As DNA, the CDR3 is TGTGCCAGCAGCTACAGGGATTTGGGCTATGGCTACACCTTC.

In its sample, this clone was seen once. This sequence joins TRBV23-1 and TRBJ2-2; tentative D call: TRBD1 (5 bases). TRBV23-1 is flagged as an ORF with uncertain function. V dropped 9 bases and J dropped 5 bases, with 16 bases sitting between them. There are 14 residues in the CDR3. The DNA for the CDR3 is TGCGCCAGGATAACAGGAAGAGGAACCGGGGAGCTGTTTTTT. Translation: CARITGRGTGELFF.

The sample holds one count of this clone. The V gene is TRBV7-3, the J gene TRBJ2-7, with D possibly being TRBD1 (5 bases). The ends were cut back, 8 bases at V and 6 bases at J, with 14 bases in the middle. The germline CDR1 and CDR2 sequences are SGHTA and FQGTGA. This CDR3 spans 12 amino acids. The CDR3 protein is CASGASRSEQYF. The CDR3, as DNA: TGTGCCAGCGGGGCCTCGAGGAGCGAGCAGTACTTC. Drawing the rest from reference TRBV7-3 and TRBJ2-7, the complete variable domain is GAGVSQTPSNKVTEKGKYVELRCDPISGHTALYWYRQSLGQGPEFLIYFQGTGAADDSGLPNDRFFAVRPEGSVSTLKIQRTERGDSAVYLCASGASRSEQYFGPGTRLTVT.

The chain uses TRBV7-9 and TRBJ2-7; 10 nucleotides line up with TRBD2. V gave up 3 bases and J gave up 4 bases; unmatched junction bases: 3. CDR1 is SEHNR and CDR2 is FQNEAQ in the germline V gene (reference sequence). This CDR3 comprises 14 residues. The CDR3 protein is CASSLASGGYEQYF. In DNA, the CDR3 is TGTGCCAGCAGCTTGGCTAGCGGGGGTTACGAGCAGTACTTC.

V is TRBV24-1 and J is TRBJ2-3; the match to TRBD2 covers 7 bases. The CDR3 length is 16 residues. Looked up from germline, CDR1 is KGHDR and CDR2 is SFDVKD. Germline trimming cut 7 bases from V and 0 bases from J; bases unmatched to any gene: 9. CDR3 region: CATRGEGTTSTDTQYF. CDR3 DNA: TGTGCCACCAGGGGGGAGGGAACAACTAGCACAGATACGCAGTATTTT.

V is TRBV9 and J is TRBJ2-7; 9 bases align to TRBD1. The CDR3 extends over 15 amino acids. J was trimmed by 0 bases and V by 4 bases; bases with no gene match: 5. CDR1 is SGDLS and CDR2 is YYNGEE in the germline V gene. The CDR3, as DNA: TGTGCCAGCAGCTTCCGGGACAGGGTCTCCTACGAGCAGTACTTC. Its translation is CASSFRDRVSYEQYF.

This chain links TRBV29-1 with TRBJ2-3, with 13 bases identical to TRBD2. The CDR3 has 14 residues. The trim removed 4 bases at V and 4 bases at J, leaving 2 bases unmatched. Germline CDR1 and CDR2: SQVTM and ANQGSEA. The CDR3, as DNA: TGCAGCGTTGGAACTAGCGGGGGGGCAGATACGCAGTATTTT. It codes for CSVGTSGGADTQYF.

The chain links TRBV4-3 to TRBJ2-7; TRBD1 aligns across 7 bases. Germline CDR1 is LGHNA and CDR2 is YSLEER. This CDR3 contains 22 residues. V lost 1 base and J lost 2; bases outside the gene matches: 26. The CDR3 DNA reads as TGCGCCAGCAGCCAAGCCCTTTTGGTTGAAAGCAAACCGACAGGGATCACCTACGAGCAGTACTTC. As protein: CASSQALLVESKPTGITYEQYF.

Concerning this clone: The sample has other DNA sequences that encode this CDR3 too. V usage is TRBV6-2 or TRBV6-3 and J usage is TRBJ2-2; a weak D match, TRBD2 (5 bases). This CDR3 is 15 amino acids long. Trimming stripped 5 bases from V and 1 base from J, with 11 bases between. CDR1 is MNHEY, CDR2 SVGEGT, per germline. For the CDR3, the DNA is TGTGCCAGCAGTCCGGGCGGGTTGAACACCGGGGAGCTGTTTTTT. Translation: CASSPGGLNTGELFF.

The rearrangement uses TRBV12-3 or TRBV12-4 and TRBJ1-1; D is possibly TRBD1 (5 bases). Trimming pared 6 bases from V and 4 bases from J, leaving 12 bases between. The CDR3 spans 13 residues. The CDR3 DNA is TGTGCCAGCAGAATTGGAACAGGCACTGAAGCTTTCTTT. Protein product: CASRIGTGTEAFF.

The chain uses TRBV4-3 and TRBJ2-3, with TRBD1 matching over 9 bases. V dropped 0 bases and J dropped 3; count of bases not matched to a gene: 7. From germline, CDR1 is LGHNA and CDR2 YSLEER. The CDR3 contains 17 residues. The CDR3 is CASSQDQGTGWTDTQYF. For the CDR3, the DNA is TGCGCCAGCAGCCAAGATCAGGGGACAGGGTGGACAGATACGCAGTATTTT.

This chain links TRBV9 with TRBJ2-3; 14 bases are shared with TRBD2. Germline CDR1 is SGDLS and CDR2 is YYNGEE. V lost 4 bases, J lost 7 bases, and 14 bases stayed unmatched. The CDR3 is 18 residues long. The CDR3 here is CASSFRVGLAGDLNTQYF. DNA of the CDR3: TGTGCCAGCAGCTTCCGTGTGGGACTAGCGGGGGATTTAAATACGCAGTATTTT. The full variable domain, in which reference TRBV9 and TRBJ2-3 provide the parts outside the CDR3, is DSGVTQTPKHLITATGQRVTLRCSPRSGDLSVYWYQQSLDQGLQFLIQYYNGEERAKGNILERFSAQQFPDLHSELNLSSLELGDSALYFCASSFRVGLAGDLNTQYFGPGTRLTVL.

Only one count was recorded for this clone. The J gene is TRBJ2-7, the V gene TRBV6-5; TRBD1 agrees at 7 bases. With V trimmed by 2 bases and J by 3 bases, 7 bases remained unmatched. This CDR3 has 15 amino acids. Germline V gives CDR1 MNHEY, CDR2 SVGAGI. As DNA, the CDR3 is TGTGCCAGCAGTTACCGGGACAGCCCTCTCTACGAGCAGTACTTC. Its protein product is CASSYRDSPLYEQYF.